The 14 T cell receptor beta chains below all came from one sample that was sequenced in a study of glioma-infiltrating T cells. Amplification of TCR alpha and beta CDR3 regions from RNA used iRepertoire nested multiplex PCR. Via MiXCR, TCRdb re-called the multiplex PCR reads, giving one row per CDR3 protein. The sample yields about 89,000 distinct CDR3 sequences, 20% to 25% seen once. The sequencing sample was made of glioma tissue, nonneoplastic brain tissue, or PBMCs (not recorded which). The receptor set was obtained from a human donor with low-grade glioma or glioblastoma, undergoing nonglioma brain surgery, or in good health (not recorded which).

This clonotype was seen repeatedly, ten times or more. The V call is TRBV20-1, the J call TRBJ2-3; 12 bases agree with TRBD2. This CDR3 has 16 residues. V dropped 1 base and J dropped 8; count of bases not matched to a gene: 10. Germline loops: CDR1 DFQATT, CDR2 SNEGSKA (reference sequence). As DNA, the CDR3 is TGCAGTGCTAGAGCGCAGCTAGCGGGAGGGCCCGGTACGCAGTATTTT. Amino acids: CSARAQLAGGPGTQYF.

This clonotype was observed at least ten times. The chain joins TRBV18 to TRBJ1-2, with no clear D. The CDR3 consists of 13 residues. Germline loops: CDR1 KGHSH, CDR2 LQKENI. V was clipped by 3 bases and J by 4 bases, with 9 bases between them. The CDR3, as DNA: TGTGCCAGCTCACCGTCACTCCCCTATGGCTACACCTTC. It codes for CASSPSLPYGYTF.

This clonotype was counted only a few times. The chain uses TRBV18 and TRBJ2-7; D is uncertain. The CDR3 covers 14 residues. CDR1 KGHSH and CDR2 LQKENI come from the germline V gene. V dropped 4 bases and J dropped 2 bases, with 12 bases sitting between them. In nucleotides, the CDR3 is TGTGCCAGCTCACTCACGGACGGACCCTACGAGCAGTACTTC. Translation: CASSLTDGPYEQYF.

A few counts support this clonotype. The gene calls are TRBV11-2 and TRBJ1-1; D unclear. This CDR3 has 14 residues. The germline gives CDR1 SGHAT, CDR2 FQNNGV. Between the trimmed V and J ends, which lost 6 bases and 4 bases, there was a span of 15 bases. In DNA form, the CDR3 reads TGTGCCAGCAGATACCCATGGGAAGGCACTGAAGCTTTCTTT. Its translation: CASRYPWEGTEAFF.

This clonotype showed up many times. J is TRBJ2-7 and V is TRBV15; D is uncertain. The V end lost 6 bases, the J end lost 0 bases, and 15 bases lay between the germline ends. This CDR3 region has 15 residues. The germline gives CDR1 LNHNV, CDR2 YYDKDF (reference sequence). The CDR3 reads CATREDIISSYEQYF. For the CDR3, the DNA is TGTGCCACCAGGGAAGACATTATCAGCTCCTACGAGCAGTACTTC.

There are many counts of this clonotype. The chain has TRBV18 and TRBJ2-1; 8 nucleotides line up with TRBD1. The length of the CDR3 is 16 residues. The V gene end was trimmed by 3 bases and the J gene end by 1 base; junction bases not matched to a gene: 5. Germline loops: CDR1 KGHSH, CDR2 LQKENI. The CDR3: CASSPSQGASYNEQFF. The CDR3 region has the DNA TGTGCCAGCTCACCTTCCCAGGGGGCATCCTACAATGAGCAGTTCTTC.

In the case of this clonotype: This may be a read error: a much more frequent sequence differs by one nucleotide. The CDR3 bases are TGTGCCAACTCGCCTGGTACAGGGGATACGCAGTATTTT. Its protein is CANSPGTGDTQYF. The V call is TRBV18, the J call TRBJ2-3; TRBD1 is a possible D gene (6 bases). Germline V lookup: CDR1 KGHSH, CDR2 LQKENI. V shed 10 bases and J shed 6 bases, with 17 bases lying between them. CDR3 length: 13 residues.

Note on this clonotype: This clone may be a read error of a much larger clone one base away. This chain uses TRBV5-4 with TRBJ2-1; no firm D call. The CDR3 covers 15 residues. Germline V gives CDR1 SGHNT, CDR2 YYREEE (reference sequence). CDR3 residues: CVSSLSQVVRNEQFF. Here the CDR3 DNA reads TGTGTCAGCAGCTTAAGTCAGGTCGTTCGCAATGAGCAGTTCTTC.

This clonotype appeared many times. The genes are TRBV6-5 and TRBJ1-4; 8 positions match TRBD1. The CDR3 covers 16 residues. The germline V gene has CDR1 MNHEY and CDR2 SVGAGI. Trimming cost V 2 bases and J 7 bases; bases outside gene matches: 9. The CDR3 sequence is CASSYTRQGRGEKLFF. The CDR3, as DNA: TGTGCCAGCAGTTACACGAGACAGGGGCGGGGTGAAAAACTGTTTTTT.

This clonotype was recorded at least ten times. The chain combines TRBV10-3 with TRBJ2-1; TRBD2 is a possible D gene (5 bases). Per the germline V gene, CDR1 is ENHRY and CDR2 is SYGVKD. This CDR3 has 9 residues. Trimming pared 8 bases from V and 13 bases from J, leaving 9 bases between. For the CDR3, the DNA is TGTGCCATCGGGAGCGATCAGTTCTTC. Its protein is CAIGSDQFF.

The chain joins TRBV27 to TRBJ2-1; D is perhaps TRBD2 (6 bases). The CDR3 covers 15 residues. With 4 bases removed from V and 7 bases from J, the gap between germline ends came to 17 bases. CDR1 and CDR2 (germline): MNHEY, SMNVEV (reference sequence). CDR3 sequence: CASSSPKLGGNEQFF. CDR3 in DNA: TGTGCCAGCAGTTCACCTAAACTAGGAGGGAATGAGCAGTTCTTC.

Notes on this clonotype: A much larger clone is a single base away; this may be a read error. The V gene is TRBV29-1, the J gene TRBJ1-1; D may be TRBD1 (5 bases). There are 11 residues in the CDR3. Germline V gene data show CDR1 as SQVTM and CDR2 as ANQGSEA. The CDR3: CTGTWNAEAFF. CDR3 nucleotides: TGCACCGGGACCTGGAACGCTGAAGCTTTCTTT. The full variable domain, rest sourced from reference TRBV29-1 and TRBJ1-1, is SAVISQKPSRDICQRGTSLTIQCQVDSQVTMMFWYRQQPGQSLTLIATANQGSEATYESGFVIDKFPISRPNLTFSTLTVSNMSPEDSSIYLCTGTWNAEAFFGQGTRLTVV.

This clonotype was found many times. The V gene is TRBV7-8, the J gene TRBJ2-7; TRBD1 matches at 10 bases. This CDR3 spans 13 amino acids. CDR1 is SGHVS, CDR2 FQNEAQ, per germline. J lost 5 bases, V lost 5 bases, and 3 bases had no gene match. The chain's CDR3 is CASSHGQGDEQYF. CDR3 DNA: TGTGCCAGCAGCCACGGACAGGGGGACGAGCAGTACTTC.

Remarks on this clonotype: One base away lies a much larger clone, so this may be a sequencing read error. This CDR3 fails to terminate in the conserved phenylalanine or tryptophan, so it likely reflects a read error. The DNA of the CDR3 is TGTGCCAGCAGCTTAGCGCCATCGAACTACTACGAGCAGTACTTG. Protein sequence: CASSLAPSNYYEQYL. V is TRBV7-8 and J is TRBJ2-5; D remains ambiguous. The better agreement between TRBJ2-7 and the DNA end casts doubt on the J call. The CDR3 covers 15 residues. Germline lookup yields CDR1 SGHVS and CDR2 FQNEAQ.